These 4 T cell receptor beta chains were all obtained from the same sample, sequenced in a study of vaccination effects on CD4 cells after COVID-19. Antigen-specific CD4+ T cells were expanded (with viral peptide pools) by the ViraFEST assay ahead of sequencing. Isolating CD4+ T cells followed about 11 days of culture. This person's SARS-CoV-2 infection, confirmed by PCR, occurred between March and December 2020. Their antigens remain unidentified. TCRdb's copy holds only in-frame clones and misses some; the assay was immunoSEQ multiplex PCR. The top ten clones hold 30% to 40% of a sample with approximately 38,000 clones, around 75% of them seen once. This specimen consisted of CD4+ T cells from PBMCs cultured with a peptide pool, obtained before COVID-19 vaccination. The receptors shown here come from a human donor who had a prior SARS-CoV-2 infection.

The rearrangement links TRBV27 to TRBJ1-4; a possible D gene is TRBD1 (6 bases). CDR3 length: 16 amino acids. Germline V gene sequence: CDR1 MNHEY, CDR2 SMNVEV (reference sequence). V lost 3 bases and J lost 8, with 19 bases in between. The DNA for the CDR3 is TGTGCCAGCAGTTTTGGAGCCGCAGGGGTAGGAGAAAAACTGTTTTTT. Residues: CASSFGAAGVGEKLFF.

This chain connects TRBV4-1 to TRBJ2-1; no clear D. The CDR3 consists of 13 residues. V lost 0 bases and J lost 8, with 8 bases in between. Per germline, CDR1 MGHRA and CDR2 YSYEKL. CDR3 nucleotides: TGCGCCAGCAGCCAAGACTGGCAAGATGAGCAGTTCTTC. It codes for CASSQDWQDEQFF.

This chain joins TRBV4-3 and TRBJ2-1; TRBD2 is a possible D gene (5 bases). CDR1 and CDR2 (germline): LGHNA, YSLEER. The CDR3 is 16 residues long. V gave up 3 bases and J gave up 4 bases, with 16 bases separating them. In DNA form, the CDR3 reads TGCGCCAGCAGCCAGGACCCCGGGAACTATTACAATGAGCAGTTCTTC. It specifies CASSQDPGNYYNEQFF.

This rearrangement joins TRBV7-2 to TRBJ1-5; 9 bases line up with TRBD1. The V gene end was trimmed by 3 bases and the J gene end by 7 bases; junction bases not matched to a gene: 4. The CDR3 loop spans 14 amino acids. Germline V lookup: CDR1 SGHTA, CDR2 FQGNSA. As DNA, the CDR3 is TGTGCCAGCAGCTTCCGGACAGGGGTCCAGCCCCAGCATTTT. This codes for CASSFRTGVQPQHF.